A single sample gave rise to the 28 T cell receptor beta chains below, sequenced in a study of sequential checkpoint blockade in melanoma. Method: immunoSEQ multiplex PCR; TCRdb's copy keeps in-frame clones and lacks some. The repertoire holds 4,000 or so clones, roughly 20% seen once, with about 13% in the top ten. Treatment indicated: randomized to nivolumab then ipilimumab (arm A) or the reverse (arm B). The specimen comprised tumor tissue (inferred from file names), sampled from a patient given nivolumab and ipilimumab in sequence. These receptors all come from a human donor with melanoma.

This clone was seen repeatedly, ten times or more. The V call is TRBV11-3, the J call TRBJ1-2, with D possibly matching TRBD1 (5 bases). This CDR3 is built from 16 residues. V shed 2 bases and J shed 6 bases, with 19 bases lying between them. Germline V gene data show CDR1 as SGHNT and CDR2 as YENEEA. CDR3 nucleotides: TGTGCCAGCAGCTTATCTGGGGGGGTCCTGATTGATGGCTACACCTTC. Protein: CASSLSGGVLIDGYTF.

This clone is medium-sized. The chain employs TRBV11-3 and TRBJ2-1; 8 bases map to TRBD2. In germline, CDR1 is SGHNT, CDR2 YENEEA. The CDR3 length is 14 residues. V shed 7 bases, J shed 10 bases, and the junction held 12 bases outside the gene matches. In DNA, the CDR3 is TGTGCCAGCAAGGAAGCGGCGGGGGGCACGGAGCAGTTCTTC. It encodes CASKEAAGGTEQFF.

This clone has only a few counts. The chain carries TRBV30 and TRBJ1-5; 8 positions match TRBD1. The CDR3 extends over 15 amino acids. Germline V gene data show CDR1 as GTSNPN and CDR2 as SVGIG (reference sequence). V shed 2 bases and J 9 bases; nucleotides not matched to a gene: 12. The CDR3 here is CAWSLKGQAASPQHF. The CDR3 nucleotides are TGTGCCTGGAGTCTAAAGGGACAGGCGGCTTCGCCCCAGCATTTT.

The sample holds many counts of this clone. The genes are TRBV11-3 and TRBJ2-2; possibly TRBD1 for D (6 bases). Trimming removed 5 bases from V and 6 bases from J, with 16 bases in between. The CDR3 runs 15 residues. Germline V gives CDR1 SGHNT, CDR2 YENEEA. The CDR3 loop is CASSPEAGVAGELFF. The CDR3 DNA is TGTGCCAGCAGCCCGGAGGCAGGGGTGGCCGGGGAGCTGTTTTTT. The full variable domain, with the rest looked up from reference TRBV11-3 and TRBJ2-2, is EAGVVQSPRYKIIEKKQPVAFWCNPISGHNTLYWYLQNLGQGPELLIRYENEEAVDDSQLPKDRFSAERLKGVDSTLKIQPAELGDSAVYLCASSPEAGVAGELFFGEGSRLTVL.

The chain joins TRBV5-1 to TRBJ2-2; 7 bases are shared with TRBD1. The CDR3 runs to 16 residues. Trimming took 1 base from V and 3 from J; bases not matched to a gene: 6. CDR1 is SGHRS, CDR2 YFSETQ, per germline. The CDR3 DNA reads as TGCGCCAGCAGCTTGATGAGACAGGGATACACCGGGGAGCTGTTTTTT. This codes for CASSLMRQGYTGELFF.

The rearrangement uses TRBV9 and TRBJ2-1; 7 positions match TRBD1. The CDR3 is made up of 16 amino acids. The germline CDR1 and CDR2 sequences are SGDLS and YYNGEE. Trimming removed 3 bases from V and 0 bases from J; junction bases left unmatched: 6. This CDR3 is CASSASGTVSYNEQFF. CDR3 nucleotides: TGTGCCAGCAGCGCCTCCGGGACAGTCTCCTACAATGAGCAGTTCTTC.

The chain recombines TRBV18 with TRBJ2-2; 9 bases map to TRBD1. The V segment lost 6 bases and the J segment 5 bases; nucleotides outside the gene matches: 4. CDR1 and CDR2 (germline): KGHSH, LQKENI. CDR3 length: 14 amino acids. As DNA, the CDR3 is TGTGCCAGCTCTTCACAGGGGGCAACCGGGGAGCTGTTTTTT. Translation: CASSSQGATGELFF.

This clone was picked up a small number of times. The gene calls are TRBV6-7 and TRBJ2-5; 11 bases are shared with TRBD2. TRBV6-7 is an ORF; its function is uncertain. V shed 7 bases and J 3 bases; nucleotides not matched to a gene: 7. The CDR3 length is 15 residues. In nucleotides, the CDR3 is TGTGCCAGCAACAATCCGGGACTAGCGGAAGAGACCCAGTACTTC. Translated, it gives CASNNPGLAEETQYF.

Notes on this clone: An end of the junction differs from the germline gene, which may be a read error. The V call is TRBV6-8, the J call TRBJ2-2; possible D gene TRBD1, 5 bases. Germline-derived CDR1 and CDR2 are MNHGY and SAAAGT. The CDR3 is 17 amino acids. The CDR3 DNA reads TGTGCCAGCAGTGACTCCACTACAGGTCTAGAAACCGGGGAGCTGTTTTTT. It encodes CASSDSTTGLETGELFF.

The V gene is TRBV10-2, the J gene TRBJ1-1; 7 positions match TRBD1. The CDR3 runs 14 residues. V trimming: 10 bases; J trimming: 5 bases; junction bases outside the gene matches: 13. Germline values: CDR1 WSHSY, CDR2 SAAADI. CDR3 sequence: CAIRRQGGGTEAFF. In nucleotides, the CDR3 is TGCGCCATCAGGAGACAGGGTGGGGGGACTGAAGCTTTCTTT.

The chain is built from TRBV9 and TRBJ2-1, with 7 bases lining up with TRBD2. Germline values: CDR1 SGDLS, CDR2 YYNGEE. With V trimmed by 2 bases and J by 9 bases, 8 bases remained unmatched. This CDR3 region has 14 residues. This chain's CDR3 is CASSVRRGIGEQFF. The CDR3 DNA reads as TGTGCCAGCAGCGTTAGGCGGGGGATTGGTGAGCAGTTCTTC.

The chain employs TRBV10-2 and TRBJ2-4, with D tentatively TRBD1 (6 bases). The germline V gene encodes CDR1 WSHSY and CDR2 SAAADI. The CDR3 has 18 amino acids. Trimming took off 6 bases at V and 1 base at J, with 22 bases between the two ends. CDR3 sequence reads: CASRLTGTNAGAKNIQYF. DNA of the CDR3: TGCGCCAGCAGACTTACCGGGACAAACGCCGGGGCCAAAAACATTCAGTACTTC.

With regard to this clone: A junction boundary mismatches the germline segment, possibly from a read error. The CDR3 is CASSHSGTGLYEQYF. In DNA form, the CDR3 reads TGTGCCAGCAGTCACTCCGGGACAGGACTCTACGAGCAGTACTTC. V and J are TRBV6-8 and TRBJ2-7; 8 positions match TRBD1. The V gene's germline CDR1 is MNHGY and CDR2 SAAAGT. The CDR3 runs 15 residues.

The V call is TRBV5-1, the J call TRBJ2-1, with D perhaps matching TRBD2 (6 bases). V was shortened by 1 base and J by 0 bases, with 8 bases between the two germline ends. The V gene's germline CDR1 is SGHRS and CDR2 YFSETQ. The CDR3 is made up of 15 amino acids. CDR3 sequence: CASSLMRGSYNEQFF. The CDR3 DNA reads as TGCGCCAGCAGCTTGATGCGGGGCTCCTACAATGAGCAGTTCTTC. The full variable domain, with the rest looked up from reference TRBV5-1 and TRBJ2-1, is KAGVTQTPRYLIKTRGQQVTLSCSPISGHRSVSWYQQTPGQGLQFLFEYFSETQRNKGNFPGRFSGRQFSNSRSEMNVSTLELGDSALYLCASSLMRGSYNEQFFGPGTRLTVL.

This clone turned up a few times. The V gene is TRBV23-1, the J gene TRBJ1-1; TRBD1 might be the D (5 bases). Being an ORF, TRBV23-1 has a function that is uncertain. Between the trimmed V and J ends, which lost 6 bases and 5 bases, there was a span of 13 bases. The CDR3 runs 13 residues. The DNA of the CDR3 is TGCGCCAGCAGCTTGGGGGAAAGAACTGAAGCTTTCTTT. Amino acids: CASSLGERTEAFF.

This clone showed up just a few times. V gene TRBV6-7 combines with J gene TRBJ2-5; TRBD1 is a possible D gene (6 bases). TRBV6-7 is an open reading frame whose function is uncertain. V was shortened by 0 bases and J by 4 bases, with 15 bases between the two germline ends. CDR3 size: 16 residues. CDR3 nucleotide sequence: TGTGCCAGCAGTTACTCGGGAAGGGGGTTGGGAGAGACCCAGTACTTC. Protein product: CASSYSGRGLGETQYF.

This rearrangement joins TRBV11-3 to TRBJ2-1, with 13 bases identical to TRBD2. V lost 3 bases, J lost 0 bases, and 2 bases stayed unmatched. Germline V CDR1 and CDR2: SGHNT, YENEEA. The CDR3 has 17 amino acids. The CDR3 region is CASSFRTSGGSYNEQFF. In DNA, the CDR3 is TGTGCCAGCAGCTTCCGGACTAGCGGGGGCTCCTACAATGAGCAGTTCTTC. Full variable domain (rest looked up from reference TRBV11-3 and TRBJ2-1): EAGVVQSPRYKIIEKKQPVAFWCNPISGHNTLYWYLQNLGQGPELLIRYENEEAVDDSQLPKDRFSAERLKGVDSTLKIQPAELGDSAVYLCASSFRTSGGSYNEQFFGPGTRLTVL.

The sample holds one count of this clone. The chain couples TRBV15 to TRBJ2-3, with TRBD2 identical over 8 bases. Trimming removed 1 base from V and 4 bases from J; junction bases left unmatched: 10. The CDR3 runs to 17 residues. Germline V gene sequence: CDR1 LNHNV, CDR2 YYDKDF (reference sequence). CDR3 in DNA: TGTGCCACCAGCAGAGTAGCTAGGACTAGCTCGGCAGATACGCAGTATTTT. Its translation is CATSRVARTSSADTQYF.

Judged by abundance, this clone is medium-sized. The chain links TRBV11-3 to TRBJ1-2; 8 positions agree with TRBD1. Germline loops: CDR1 SGHNT, CDR2 YENEEA. The CDR3 extends over 17 amino acids. Trimming at V came to 3 bases and at J to 4 bases, leaving 13 bases not matched to a gene. The CDR3 loop reads CASSLATGGVPLYGYTF. In DNA, the CDR3 is TGTGCCAGCAGCTTGGCCACAGGGGGGGTCCCTCTCTATGGCTACACCTTC. The full variable domain, in which reference TRBV11-3 and TRBJ1-2 provide the parts outside the CDR3, is EAGVVQSPRYKIIEKKQPVAFWCNPISGHNTLYWYLQNLGQGPELLIRYENEEAVDDSQLPKDRFSAERLKGVDSTLKIQPAELGDSAVYLCASSLATGGVPLYGYTFGSGTRLTVV.

V is TRBV18 and J is TRBJ2-7; D remains ambiguous. The V end was cut by 3 bases, the J end by 2 bases, with 5 bases between. The CDR3 spans 12 residues. Looked up from germline, CDR1 is KGHSH and CDR2 is LQKENI. The CDR3 loop is CASSPDAYEQYF. Here the CDR3 DNA reads TGTGCCAGCTCACCGGACGCCTACGAGCAGTACTTC. Filled out from reference TRBV18 and TRBJ2-7, the complete variable domain reads NAGVMQNPRHLVRRRGQEARLRCSPMKGHSHVYWYRQLPEEGLKFMVYLQKENIIDESGMPKERFSAEFPKEGPSILRIQQVVRGDSAAYFCASSPDAYEQYFGPGTRLTVT.

This clone came up a few times. The V call is TRBV6-8, the J call TRBJ1-3; 7 bases are shared with TRBD1. The V segment lost 11 bases and the J segment 8 bases; nucleotides outside the gene matches: 15. Germline assignment: CDR1 MNHGY and CDR2 SAAAGT. The CDR3 extends over 14 amino acids. The CDR3 region is CALGGGGGADTIYF. The DNA of the CDR3 is TGTGCCCTCGGGGGAGGAGGGGGCGCAGACACCATATATTTT.

Here the CDR3 DNA reads TGTGCCAGCAGTGAGGCCCTAGGGACCCAGTACTTC. Translating it yields CASSEALGTQYF. The chain recombines TRBV9 with TRBJ2-5; D is ambiguous. Per germline, CDR1 SGDLS and CDR2 YYNGEE. The CDR3 consists of 12 residues. Trimming took off 5 bases at V and 7 bases at J, with 12 bases between the two ends.

This clone is categorized as medium-sized (0.01 to 0.1%). This sequence joins TRBV11-3 and TRBJ2-5, with unresolved D. The germline V gene has CDR1 SGHNT and CDR2 YENEEA. This CDR3 comprises 14 residues. Trimming shortened V by 5 bases and J by 2 bases, and 12 bases separated the two germline ends. CDR3 in amino acids: CASSLEGRQETQYF. CDR3 coding DNA: TGTGCCAGCAGCCTGGAAGGGCGACAAGAGACCCAGTACTTC.

Sample share makes this clone medium-sized. The gene calls are TRBV25-1 and TRBJ2-5; either TRBD1 or TRBD2 may supply D (5 bases each). V dropped 3 bases and J dropped 1 base, with 15 bases sitting between them. Germline V gives CDR1 MGHDK, CDR2 SYGVNS. The CDR3 covers 16 residues. DNA for the CDR3: TGTGCCAGCAGTGATATAAAGGGACGGCCCCAAGAGACCCAGTACTTC. Its translation: CASSDIKGRPQETQYF.

The rearrangement links TRBV10-2 to TRBJ1-2, with D possibly being TRBD1 (5 bases). The CDR3 extends over 15 amino acids. Germline V gives CDR1 WSHSY, CDR2 SAAADI. V lost 0 bases and J 9 bases, leaving 17 bases between the germline ends. The CDR3 sequence: CASSESEGNQRRYTF. CDR3 DNA sequence: TGCGCCAGCAGTGAGTCGGAGGGGAACCAACGTCGCTACACCTTC.

The chain couples TRBV28 to TRBJ1-1; possible D gene TRBD1, 5 bases. V was pared by 5 bases and J by 3 bases, with 19 bases between. CDR3 length: 16 amino acids. The germline V gene encodes CDR1 MDHEN and CDR2 SYDVKM. The CDR3 here is CASSRSPYWGDTEAFF. The DNA of the CDR3 is TGTGCCAGCAGTCGAAGCCCCTACTGGGGGGACACTGAAGCTTTCTTT.

This clone was counted at least ten times. The chain uses TRBV9 and TRBJ1-5, with a weak D call TRBD1 (5 bases). Trimming removed 0 bases at V and 5 bases at J, with 15 bases between. This CDR3 has 16 residues. CDR1 is SGDLS, CDR2 YYNGEE, per germline. The CDR3 DNA is TGTGCCAGCAGCGTAGCTTTAAGGGGCGATGATCAGCCCCAGCATTTT. Protein sequence: CASSVALRGDDQPQHF.

This chain connects TRBV10-3 to TRBJ1-1, with 7 bases lining up with TRBD1. Germline CDR1 reads ENHRY; CDR2 reads SYGVKD. The CDR3 is 15 residues long. V was pared by 0 bases and J by 4 bases, with 5 bases of the junction left unmatched. The CDR3 reads CAISESGQGGTEAFF. In nucleotides, the CDR3 is TGTGCCATCAGTGAGTCAGGGCAGGGGGGCACTGAAGCTTTCTTT.